The next 7 T cell receptor beta chains were all read from a single sample in a study of T cells in Graves' hyperthyroidism and ophthalmopathy. The investigators amplified TCR beta CDR3 regions from RNA transcripts. Carried out on the TCR CDR3, a first-round RT-PCR used the HTBI primer set. Via MiXCR, TCRdb re-called the multiplex PCR reads, giving one row per CDR3 protein. The table has 300,000 to 450,000 distinct CDR3 sequences, approximately 15% seen once; the top ten hold 25% to 35%. Sequencing used blood. The receptors here all came from a woman under 30 with Graves' hyperthyroidism that later progressed to Graves' ophthalmopathy.

This chain connects TRBV9 to TRBJ2-1, with 9 bases lining up with TRBD1. V gave up 1 base and J gave up 10 bases; unmatched junction bases: 12. Looked up from germline, CDR1 is SGDLS and CDR2 is YYNGEE. This CDR3 is 16 amino acids long. The CDR3 is CASSVIDRGRSEEQFF. CDR3 DNA: TGTGCCAGCAGCGTAATTGACAGGGGGAGGTCCGAGGAGCAGTTCTTC.

The genes are TRBV7-9 and TRBJ2-3, with TRBD1 matching over 7 bases. J was trimmed by 0 bases and V by 5 bases; bases with no gene match: 5. Germline assignment: CDR1 SEHNR and CDR2 FQNEAQ (reference sequence). This CDR3 contains 15 residues. The CDR3 here is CASSPRQGSTDTQYF. In DNA form, the CDR3 reads TGTGCCAGCAGCCCGAGACAGGGTAGCACAGATACGCAGTATTTT.

The table lists this clonotype with many counts. This chain uses TRBV20-1 with TRBJ2-3; 8 nucleotides line up with TRBD1. The CDR3 loop spans 16 amino acids. V shed 1 base, J shed 3 bases, and the junction held 9 bases outside the gene matches. Germline V gene data show CDR1 as DFQATT and CDR2 as SNEGSKA (reference sequence). CDR3 residues: CSARGFWTGMTDTQYF. The DNA of the CDR3 is TGCAGTGCTAGAGGATTTTGGACAGGGATGACAGATACGCAGTATTTT.

The chain recombines TRBV5-1 with TRBJ2-7; D is ambiguous. Trimming stripped 4 bases from V and 3 bases from J, with 20 bases between. Germline CDR1 SGHRS, CDR2 YFSETQ. The CDR3 consists of 16 residues. CDR3 loop: CASSPESADGYYEQYF. The CDR3 nucleotides read TGCGCCAGCAGCCCCGAGAGCGCGGACGGGTACTACGAGCAGTACTTC.

This clonotype was observed a few times. The CDR3 here is CASSPLERSTDTQYF. The CDR3 DNA is TGTGCCAGCAGCCCCTTGGAGCGAAGCACAGATACGCAGTATTTT. The chain uses TRBV27 and TRBJ2-3; no reliable D call. This CDR3 region has 15 residues. The germline V and J ends were trimmed by 6 bases and 0 bases, with 13 bases remaining between them. Germline V lookup: CDR1 MNHEY, CDR2 SMNVEV (reference sequence).

This clonotype was seen a few times. J is TRBJ2-5 and V is TRBV9; D is possibly TRBD1 (6 bases). The CDR3 contains 16 residues. Germline V gene lookup returns CDR1 SGDLS and CDR2 YYNGEE. The V end was cut by 1 base, the J end by 1 base, with 14 bases between. The CDR3 loop is CASSVKSDRTQETQYF. CDR3 in DNA: TGTGCCAGCAGCGTAAAATCGGACAGAACCCAAGAGACCCAGTACTTC.

The genes are TRBV2 and TRBJ1-1; tentative D call: TRBD1 (5 bases). This CDR3 region has 14 residues. Trimming took off 7 bases at V and 3 bases at J, with 15 bases between the two ends. The germline V gene encodes CDR1 SNHLY and CDR2 FYNNEI. CDR3 nucleotides: TGTGCCAGCAATCGGGAGGGGTGGGACACTGAAGCTTTCTTT. Encoded protein: CASNREGWDTEAFF.